These 6 T cell receptor beta chains were all obtained from the same sample, sequenced in a study of molecular identifiers for immune sequencing clone quantification. A single record per CDR3 protein comes from TCRdb applying MiXCR to the PCR reads. The table records under 800,000 distinct CDR3 sequences, 25% of them present only once. The specimen sequenced was naive CD8+ T cells from blood, with Jurkat cell RNA spiked in. The subset: FACS-sorted CD8+CD4-CCR7+CD45RA+ naive T cells. Source of these receptors: a human donor in good health. Some libraries in this study had Jurkat cell RNA spiked in.

Concerning this clonotype itself: At one boundary the junction diverges from the germline segment, which might be a read error. The V and J genes are TRBV28 and TRBJ2-5; D may match TRBD1 or TRBD2 (6 bases each). This CDR3 contains 17 residues. Germline V gene lookup returns CDR1 MDHEN and CDR2 SYDVKM. CDR3 DNA sequence: TGTGCCAGCAGTCCCCCCCCGGGCCCGGGGGCCCAAGAGCCCCAATACTTC. Protein sequence: CASSPPPGPGAQEPQYF.

Notes on this clonotype: A much more abundant neighbour one base away suggests this may be a read error. The chain couples TRBV27 to TRBJ1-1, with D perhaps matching TRBD1 (5 bases). The CDR3 covers 13 residues. CDR1 MNHEY and CDR2 SMNVEV come from the germline V gene (reference sequence). Trimming pared 4 bases from V and 7 bases from J, leaving 13 bases between. CDR3: CASSSAWGLEAFF. DNA of the CDR3: TGTGCCAGCAGTTCCGCGTGGGGACTTGAAGCTTTCTTT.

At least ten counts were recorded for this clonotype. The chain has TRBV9 and TRBJ1-1; 9 nucleotides align to TRBD1. This CDR3 region has 14 residues. V lost 4 bases and J lost 5; bases outside the gene matches: 6. Germline V CDR1 and CDR2: SGDLS, YYNGEE. The CDR3 region has the DNA TGTGCCAGCAGCCCCTACAGGGGGCTGACTGAAGCTTTCTTT. It encodes CASSPYRGLTEAFF.

This clonotype was picked up one time. Without the conserved terminal phenylalanine or tryptophan, this CDR3 likely stems from a read error. The V gene is TRBV7-8, the J gene TRBJ2-7; D is unresolved. Germline V gene lookup returns CDR1 SGHVS and CDR2 FQNEAQ. V lost 5 bases and J lost 3, with 17 bases in between. CDR3 size: 15 residues. The CDR3 region has the DNA TGTGCCAGCAGCGACCACTACACACCAAGCTACGAGCAGTACCTC. This encodes CASSDHYTPSYEQYL.

This clonotype was picked up many times. CDR3 region: CASSSTDFLNEKLFF. As DNA, the CDR3 is TGTGCCAGCAGCTCGACCGACTTCCTTAATGAAAAACTGTTTTTT. This sequence joins TRBV5-4 and TRBJ1-4; unclear D gene. CDR1 and CDR2 from the germline V gene are SGHNT and YYREEE (reference sequence). Trimming removed 3 bases from V and 4 bases from J, with 13 bases in between. This CDR3 is 15 amino acids long.

This clonotype was seen many times. The chain uses TRBV27 and TRBJ1-1; D might be TRBD1 (5 bases). Trimming shortened V by 5 bases and J by 0 bases, and 13 bases separated the two germline ends. Germline-derived CDR1 and CDR2 are MNHEY and SMNVEV (reference sequence). CDR3 size: 15 residues. The CDR3 reads CASSPGHPMNTEAFF. The CDR3 nucleotides read TGTGCCAGCAGTCCCGGACACCCGATGAACACTGAAGCTTTCTTT.